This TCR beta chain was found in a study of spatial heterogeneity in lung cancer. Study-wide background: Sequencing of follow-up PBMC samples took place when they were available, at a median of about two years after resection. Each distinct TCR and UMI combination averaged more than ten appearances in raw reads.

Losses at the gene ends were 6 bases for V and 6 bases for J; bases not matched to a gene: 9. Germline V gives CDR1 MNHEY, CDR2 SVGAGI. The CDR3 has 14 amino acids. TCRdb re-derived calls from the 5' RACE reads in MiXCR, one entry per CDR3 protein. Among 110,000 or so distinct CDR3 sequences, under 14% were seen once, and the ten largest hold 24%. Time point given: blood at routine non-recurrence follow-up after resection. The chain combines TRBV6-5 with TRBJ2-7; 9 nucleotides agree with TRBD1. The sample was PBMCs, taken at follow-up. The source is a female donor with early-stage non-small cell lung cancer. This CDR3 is CASRNRDRASEQYF. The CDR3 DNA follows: TGTGCCAGCAGGAACCGGGACAGGGCCTCCGAGCAGTACTTC.